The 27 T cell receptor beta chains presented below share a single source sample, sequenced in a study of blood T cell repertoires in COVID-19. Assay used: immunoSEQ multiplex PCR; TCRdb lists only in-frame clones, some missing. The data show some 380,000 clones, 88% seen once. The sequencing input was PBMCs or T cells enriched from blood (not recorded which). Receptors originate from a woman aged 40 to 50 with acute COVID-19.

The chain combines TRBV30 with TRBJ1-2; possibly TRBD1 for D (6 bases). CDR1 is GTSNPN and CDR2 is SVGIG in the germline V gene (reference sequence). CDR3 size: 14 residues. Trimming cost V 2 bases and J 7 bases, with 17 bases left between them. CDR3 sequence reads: CAWSHRGAQAGYTF. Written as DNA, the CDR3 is TGTGCCTGGAGTCACCGGGGGGCGCAGGCTGGCTACACCTTC.

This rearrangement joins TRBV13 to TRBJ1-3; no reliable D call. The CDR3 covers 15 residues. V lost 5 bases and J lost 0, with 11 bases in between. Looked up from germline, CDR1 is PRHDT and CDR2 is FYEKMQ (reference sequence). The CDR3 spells CASSPGRVSGNTIYF. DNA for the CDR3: TGTGCCAGCAGCCCTGGCCGGGTCTCTGGAAACACCATATATTTT.

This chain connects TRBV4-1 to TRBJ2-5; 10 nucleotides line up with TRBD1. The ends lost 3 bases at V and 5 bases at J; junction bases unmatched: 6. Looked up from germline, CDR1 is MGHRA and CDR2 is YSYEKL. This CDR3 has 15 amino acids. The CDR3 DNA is TGCGCCAGCAGCCAGCTGACAGGGGGCCGGGAGACCCAGTACTTC. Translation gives CASSQLTGGRETQYF.

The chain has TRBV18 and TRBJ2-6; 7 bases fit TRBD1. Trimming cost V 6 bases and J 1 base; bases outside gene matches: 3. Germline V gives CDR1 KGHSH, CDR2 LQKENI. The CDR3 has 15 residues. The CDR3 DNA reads TGTGCCAGCTCTCAACAGGGGTCTGGGGCCAACGTCCTGACTTTC. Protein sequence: CASSQQGSGANVLTF.

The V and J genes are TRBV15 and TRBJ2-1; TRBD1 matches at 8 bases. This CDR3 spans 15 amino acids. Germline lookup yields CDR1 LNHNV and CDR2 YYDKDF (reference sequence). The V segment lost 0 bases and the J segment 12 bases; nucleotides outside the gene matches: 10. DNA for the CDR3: TGTGCCACCAGCAGAGATCGCGACAGGGGATTGGTGCAGTTCTTC. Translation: CATSRDRDRGLVQFF. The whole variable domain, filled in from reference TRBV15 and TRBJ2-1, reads DAMVIQNPRYQVTQFGKPVTLSCSQTLNHNVMYWYQQKSSQAPKLLFHYYDKDFNNEADTPDNFQSRRPNTSFCFLDIRSPGLGDTAMYLCATSRDRDRGLVQFFGPGTRLTVL.

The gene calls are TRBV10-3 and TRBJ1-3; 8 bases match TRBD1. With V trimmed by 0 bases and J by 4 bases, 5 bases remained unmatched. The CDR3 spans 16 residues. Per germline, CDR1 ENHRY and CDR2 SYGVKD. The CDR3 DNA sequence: TGTGCCATCAGTGAGTCAGACAGGGGAGACGGAAACACCATATATTTT. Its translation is CAISESDRGDGNTIYF.

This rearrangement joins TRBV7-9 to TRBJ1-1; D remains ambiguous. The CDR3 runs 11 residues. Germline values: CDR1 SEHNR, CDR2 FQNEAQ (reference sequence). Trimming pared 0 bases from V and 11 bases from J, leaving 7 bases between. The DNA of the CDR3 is TGTGCCAGCAGCTTAGCAACTTCGGCTTTCTTT. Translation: CASSLATSAFF.

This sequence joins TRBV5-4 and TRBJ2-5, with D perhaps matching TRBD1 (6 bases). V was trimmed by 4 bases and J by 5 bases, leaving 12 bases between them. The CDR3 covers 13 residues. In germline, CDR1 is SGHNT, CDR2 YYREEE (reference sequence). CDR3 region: CASSLPQGETQYF. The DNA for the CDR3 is TGTGCCAGCAGCCTTCCTCAGGGGGAGACCCAGTACTTC.

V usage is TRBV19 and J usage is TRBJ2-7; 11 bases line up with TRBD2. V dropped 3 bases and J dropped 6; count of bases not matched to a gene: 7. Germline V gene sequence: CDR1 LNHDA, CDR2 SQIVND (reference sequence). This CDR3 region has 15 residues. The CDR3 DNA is TGTGCCAGTAGTATGGGTAGCGGGGGGGCAGGCGAGCAGTACTTC. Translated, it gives CASSMGSGGAGEQYF.

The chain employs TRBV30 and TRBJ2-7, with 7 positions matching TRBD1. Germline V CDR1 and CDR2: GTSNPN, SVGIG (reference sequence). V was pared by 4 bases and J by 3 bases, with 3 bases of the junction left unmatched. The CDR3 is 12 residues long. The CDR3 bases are TGTGCCTGGAAATGGGACAGCTACGAGCAGTACTTC. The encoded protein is CAWKWDSYEQYF.

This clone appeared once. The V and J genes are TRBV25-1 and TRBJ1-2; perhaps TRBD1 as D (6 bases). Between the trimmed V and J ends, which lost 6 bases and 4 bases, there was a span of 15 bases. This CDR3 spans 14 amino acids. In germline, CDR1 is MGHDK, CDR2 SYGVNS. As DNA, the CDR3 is TGTGCCAGCAGGTTTAGGGACACCATCTATGGCTACACCTTC. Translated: CASRFRDTIYGYTF.

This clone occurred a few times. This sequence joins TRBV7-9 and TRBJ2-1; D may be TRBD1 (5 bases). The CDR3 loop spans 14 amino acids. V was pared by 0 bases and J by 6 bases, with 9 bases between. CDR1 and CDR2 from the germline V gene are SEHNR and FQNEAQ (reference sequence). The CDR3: CASSLAGAVNEQFF. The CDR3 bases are TGTGCCAGCAGCTTAGCTGGGGCCGTCAATGAGCAGTTCTTC.

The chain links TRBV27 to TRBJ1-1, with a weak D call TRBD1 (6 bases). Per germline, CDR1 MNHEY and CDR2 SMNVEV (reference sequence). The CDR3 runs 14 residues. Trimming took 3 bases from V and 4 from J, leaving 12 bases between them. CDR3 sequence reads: CASSLGAVGTEAFF. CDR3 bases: TGTGCCAGCAGTTTGGGGGCTGTAGGCACTGAAGCTTTCTTT.

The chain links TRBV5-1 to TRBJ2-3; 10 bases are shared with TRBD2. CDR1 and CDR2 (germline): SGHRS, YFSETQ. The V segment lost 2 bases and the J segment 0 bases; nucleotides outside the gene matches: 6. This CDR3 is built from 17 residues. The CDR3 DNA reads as TGCGCCAGCAGCTTTGGTAGCGGGGGGTTTAGCACAGATACGCAGTATTTT. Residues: CASSFGSGGFSTDTQYF.

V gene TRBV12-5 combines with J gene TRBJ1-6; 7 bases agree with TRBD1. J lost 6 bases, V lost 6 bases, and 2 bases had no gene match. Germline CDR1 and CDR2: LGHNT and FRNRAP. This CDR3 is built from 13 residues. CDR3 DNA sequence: TGTGCTAGTGGGGGGGACAGTAATTCACCCCTCCACTTT. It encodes CASGGDSNSPLHF.

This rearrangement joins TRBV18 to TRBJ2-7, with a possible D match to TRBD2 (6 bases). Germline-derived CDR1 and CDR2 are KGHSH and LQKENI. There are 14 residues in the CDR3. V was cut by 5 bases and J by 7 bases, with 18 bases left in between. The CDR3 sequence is CASSGPTRTGEQYF. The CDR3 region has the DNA TGTGCCAGCTCAGGGCCGACTAGGACTGGTGAGCAGTACTTC.

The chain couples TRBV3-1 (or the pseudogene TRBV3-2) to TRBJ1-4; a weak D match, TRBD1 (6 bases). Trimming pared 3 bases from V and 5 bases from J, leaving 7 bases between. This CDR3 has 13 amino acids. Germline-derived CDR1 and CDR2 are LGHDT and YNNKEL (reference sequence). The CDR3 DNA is TGTGCCAGCAGCCATGGACAGAATGAAAAACTGTTTTTT. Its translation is CASSHGQNEKLFF.

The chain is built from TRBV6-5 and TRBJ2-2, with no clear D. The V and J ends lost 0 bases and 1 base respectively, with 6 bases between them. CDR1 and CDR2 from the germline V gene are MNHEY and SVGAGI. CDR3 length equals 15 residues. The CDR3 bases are TGTGCCAGCAGTTACTCGACGGGGAACACCGGGGAGCTGTTTTTT. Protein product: CASSYSTGNTGELFF.

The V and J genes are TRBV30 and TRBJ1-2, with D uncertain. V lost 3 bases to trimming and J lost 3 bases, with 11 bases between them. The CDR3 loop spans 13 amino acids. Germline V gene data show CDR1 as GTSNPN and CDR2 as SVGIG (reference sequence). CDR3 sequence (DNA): TGTGCCTGGAGGGGCCCCCCGGACTATGGCTACACCTTC. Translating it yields CAWRGPPDYGYTF.

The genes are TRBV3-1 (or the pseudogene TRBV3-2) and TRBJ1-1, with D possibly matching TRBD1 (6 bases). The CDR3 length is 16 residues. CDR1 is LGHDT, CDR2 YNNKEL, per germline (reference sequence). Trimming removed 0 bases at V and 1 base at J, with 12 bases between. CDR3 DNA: TGTGCCAGCAGCCAAGATGGAACAGGGTGGAACACTGAAGCTTTCTTT. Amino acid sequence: CASSQDGTGWNTEAFF.

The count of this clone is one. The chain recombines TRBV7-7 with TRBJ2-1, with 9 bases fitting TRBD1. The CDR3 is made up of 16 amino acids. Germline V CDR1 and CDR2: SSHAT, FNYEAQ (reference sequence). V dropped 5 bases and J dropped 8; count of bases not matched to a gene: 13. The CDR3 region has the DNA TGTGCCAGCAGCCCAAACCGGGACAGGGATATTCATGAGCAGTTCTTC. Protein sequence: CASSPNRDRDIHEQFF.

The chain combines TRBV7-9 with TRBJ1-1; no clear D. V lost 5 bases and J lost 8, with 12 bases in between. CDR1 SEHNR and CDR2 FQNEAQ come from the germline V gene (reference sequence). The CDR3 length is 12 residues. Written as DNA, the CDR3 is TGTGCCAGCAGCAGAGGGAGTGTGGAAGCTTTCTTT. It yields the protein CASSRGSVEAFF.

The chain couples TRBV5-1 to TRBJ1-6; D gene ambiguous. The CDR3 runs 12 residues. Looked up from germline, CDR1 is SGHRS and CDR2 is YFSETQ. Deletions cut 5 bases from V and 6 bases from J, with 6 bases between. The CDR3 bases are TGCGCCAGCAGAAACTCTAATTCACCCCTCCACTTT. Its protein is CASRNSNSPLHF.

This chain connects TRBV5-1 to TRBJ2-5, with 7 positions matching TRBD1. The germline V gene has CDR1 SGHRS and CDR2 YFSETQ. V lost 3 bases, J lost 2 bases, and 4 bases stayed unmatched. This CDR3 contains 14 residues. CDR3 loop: CASSSMGQQETQYF. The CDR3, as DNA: TGCGCCAGCAGCTCTATGGGACAGCAAGAGACCCAGTACTTC.

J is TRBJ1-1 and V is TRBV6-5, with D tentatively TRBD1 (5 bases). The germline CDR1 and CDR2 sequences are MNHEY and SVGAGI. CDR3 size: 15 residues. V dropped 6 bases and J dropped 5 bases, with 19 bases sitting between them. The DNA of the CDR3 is TGTGCCAGCAGAAACCCCGGGCAGGGAGGAACTGAAGCTTTCTTT. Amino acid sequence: CASRNPGQGGTEAFF.

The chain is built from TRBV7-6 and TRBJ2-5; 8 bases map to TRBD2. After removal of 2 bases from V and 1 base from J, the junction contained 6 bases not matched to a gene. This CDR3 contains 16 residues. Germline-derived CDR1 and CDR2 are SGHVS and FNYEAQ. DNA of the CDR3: TGTGCCAGCAGCTTAATGCGGGGGGCCATCCAAGAGACCCAGTACTTC. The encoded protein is CASSLMRGAIQETQYF.

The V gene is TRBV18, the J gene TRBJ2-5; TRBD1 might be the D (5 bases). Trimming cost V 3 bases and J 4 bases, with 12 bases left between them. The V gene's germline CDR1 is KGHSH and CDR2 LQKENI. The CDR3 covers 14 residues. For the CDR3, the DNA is TGTGCCAGCTCACCTTCGCAGGGCCGAGAGACCCAGTACTTC. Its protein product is CASSPSQGRETQYF.